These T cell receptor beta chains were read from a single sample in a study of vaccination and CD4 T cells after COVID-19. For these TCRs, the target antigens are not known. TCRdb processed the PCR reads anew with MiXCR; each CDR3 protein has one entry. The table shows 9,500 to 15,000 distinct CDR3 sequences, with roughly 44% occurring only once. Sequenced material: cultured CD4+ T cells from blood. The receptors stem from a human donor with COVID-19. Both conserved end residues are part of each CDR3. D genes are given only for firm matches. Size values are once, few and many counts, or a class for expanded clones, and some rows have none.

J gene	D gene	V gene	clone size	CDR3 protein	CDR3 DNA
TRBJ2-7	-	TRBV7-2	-	CASSLATGRGEQYF	TGTGCCAGCAGCTTAGCAACGGGCCGGGGGGAGCAGTACTTC
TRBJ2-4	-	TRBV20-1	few	CSARGDTGAKNIQYF	TGCAGTGCTAGAGGGGACACCGGGGCCAAAAACATTCAGTACTTC
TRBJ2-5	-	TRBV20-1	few	CSAPLGTAQETQYF	TGCAGTGCTCCCCTCGGGACGGCGCAAGAGACCCAGTACTTC
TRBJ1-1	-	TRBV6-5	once	CASSYSLGANTEAFF	TGTGCCAGCAGTTACTCGCTGGGGGCGAACACTGAAGCTTTCTTT
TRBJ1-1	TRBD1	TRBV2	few	CASRRTGVDTEAFF	TGTGCCAGCAGGCGGACAGGGGTGGACACTGAAGCTTTCTTT
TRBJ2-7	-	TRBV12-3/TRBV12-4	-	CASSWGGAGRGGQYF	TGTGCCAGCAGTTGGGGTGGGGCAGGACGGGGAGGGCAGTACTTC
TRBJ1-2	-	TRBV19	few	CASYVKGYGYTF	TGTGCCAGTTACGTCAAGGGCTATGGCTACACCTTC
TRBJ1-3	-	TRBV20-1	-	CSAASGNTIYF	TGCAGTGCTGCCTCTGGAAACACCATATATTTT
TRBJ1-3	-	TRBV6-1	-	CASRDRVSGNTIYF	TGTGCCAGCAGGGATCGGGTCTCTGGAAACACCATATATTTT
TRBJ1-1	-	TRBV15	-	CATSRDLPGNTEAFF	TGTGCCACCAGCAGAGATCTGCCGGGGAACACTGAAGCTTTCTTT
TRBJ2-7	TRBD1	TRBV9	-	CASSVEDRVTSEQYF	TGTGCCAGCAGCGTAGAGGACAGGGTGACCTCCGAGCAGTACTTC
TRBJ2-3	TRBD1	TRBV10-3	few	CASHPGTVSTDTQYF	TGTGCCTCCCACCCCGGGACAGTAAGCACAGATACGCAGTATTTT
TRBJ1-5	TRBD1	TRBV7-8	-	CASSLVLGGYSNQPQHF	TGTGCCAGCAGCTTAGTTCTAGGGGGCTATAGCAATCAGCCCCAGCATTTT
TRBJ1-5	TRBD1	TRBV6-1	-	CASSGKGQGALQPQHF	TGTGCCAGCAGTGGAAAAGGACAGGGGGCTTTACAGCCCCAGCATTTT
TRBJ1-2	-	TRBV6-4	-	CASSSSTGGGYTF	TGTGCCAGCTCTTCGTCAACCGGAGGCGGCTACACCTTC
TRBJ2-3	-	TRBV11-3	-	CASSLLSRGTDTQYF	TGTGCCAGCAGCCTCCTAAGTAGGGGCACAGATACGCAGTATTTT
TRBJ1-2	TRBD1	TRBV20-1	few	CSARGTGEASLGYTF	TGCAGTGCTAGAGGGACAGGGGAGGCATCCTTGGGCTACACCTTC
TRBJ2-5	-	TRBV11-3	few	CASSLGLARNKQETQYF	TGTGCCAGCAGCTTAGGGCTAGCGAGAAATAAACAAGAGACCCAGTACTTC
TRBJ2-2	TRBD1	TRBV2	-	CASSRGRSPGELFF	TGTGCCAGCAGCAGGGGGCGATCCCCCGGGGAGCTGTTTTTT
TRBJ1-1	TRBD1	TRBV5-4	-	CASSSPGGQKYTEAFF	TGTGCCAGCAGCTCCCCGGGGGGACAGAAATACACTGAAGCTTTCTTT
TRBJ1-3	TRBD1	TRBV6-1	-	CASSLGTGTGNTIYF	TGTGCCAGCAGCCTCGGGACAGGGACTGGAAACACCATATATTTT
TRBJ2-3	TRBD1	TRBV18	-	CASSPPEQGVTDTQYF	TGTGCCAGCTCACCCCCAGAACAGGGGGTGACAGATACGCAGTATTTT
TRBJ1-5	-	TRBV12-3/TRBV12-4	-	CASSFWATHSNQPQHF	TGTGCCAGCAGTTTTTGGGCTACCCATAGCAATCAGCCCCAGCATTTT
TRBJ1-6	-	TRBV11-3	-	CASRDSLLHF	TGTGCCAGCCGGGATTCACTCCTCCACTTT
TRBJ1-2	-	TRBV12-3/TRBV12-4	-	CASTSTRQGYTF	TGTGCCAGCACCTCGACCAGGCAGGGCTACACCTTC
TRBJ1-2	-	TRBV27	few	CASSLTRGLYGYTF	TGTGCCAGCAGTTTAACCAGGGGACTCTATGGCTACACCTTC